The source of this T cell receptor beta chain is a study of shared clonotypes between healthy human individuals. V lost 3 bases to trimming and J lost 5 bases; unmatched junction nucleotides: 3. CDR3 length: 13 residues. From germline, CDR1 is SGDLS and CDR2 YYNGEE. Sequencing was performed with immunoSEQ multiplex PCR; in TCRdb, only in-frame clones are kept and a portion is missing. Of some 1.1 million clones in the sample, around three quarters were seen once. The chain has TRBV9 and TRBJ2-3; TRBD2 aligns across 7 bases. The sequencing input was memory CD4+ T cells from PBMCs. Indicated subset: CD45RA-negative fraction. This TCR came from a young man in good health. Some clones in this sample may be carry-over from other donors' samples. In DNA form, the CDR3 reads TGTGCCAGCAGCGGGGGAGGGCTAGATACGCAGTATTTT. This translates into CASSGGGLDTQYF.